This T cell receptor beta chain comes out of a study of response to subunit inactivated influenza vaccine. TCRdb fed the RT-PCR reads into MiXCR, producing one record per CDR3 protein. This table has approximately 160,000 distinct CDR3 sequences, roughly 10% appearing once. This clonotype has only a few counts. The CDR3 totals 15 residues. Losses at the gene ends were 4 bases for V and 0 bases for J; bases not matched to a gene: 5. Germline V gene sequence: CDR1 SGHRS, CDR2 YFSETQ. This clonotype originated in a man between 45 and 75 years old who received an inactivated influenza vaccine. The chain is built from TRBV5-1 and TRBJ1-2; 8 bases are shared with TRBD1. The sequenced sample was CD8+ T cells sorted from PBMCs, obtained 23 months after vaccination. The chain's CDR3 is CASSGRQGTNYGYTF. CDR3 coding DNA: TGCGCCAGCAGCGGGAGACAGGGGACTAACTATGGCTACACCTTC.